This TCR beta chain was profiled in a study of blood T cell repertoires in COVID-19 (dated by TCRdb to the early 2020s). Describing the broader study: Samples covering the acute and convalescent phases of COVID-19 were provided by collaborators in the United States, Italy and Spain. A freely available public database, intended as a resource for researchers studying the immune response to SARS-CoV-2, is where the repertoires were released. The prospective study material was composed of cDNA or gDNA derived from T cells, B-cell-depleted T cells, or PBMCs. A de-identified subject ID, COVID-19 status, age in years and sex were almost always included in the sample metadata. The samples were drawn from two sources: the first 160 participants of the ongoing ImmuneRACE study, and fewer than 1,500 subjects contributed by 6 global collaborators. HLA class I and class II types, where available, came from metadata supplied by the sample provider rather than from assay-based typing. Subjects who had been exposed to COVID-19, were actively infected with it, or had recovered from it provided the deeply sampled blood TCRbeta repertoires that made up the dataset.

The CDR3, from cysteine to phenylalanine, totals 15 residues. Of all the DNA, just the CDR3 is kept, 45 bases in frame from base 1. The germline V gene encodes CDR1 SGDLS and CDR2 YYNGEE. V is cut back by 1 base and J by 0 bases, with 3 bases in the junction unmatched. In regard to this clone: No cognate antigen has been identified for it. The sample holds no much larger clone one base away, and base qualities are not on file.

What the research found in general, with its limitations: Clinical and demographic metadata were provided uncurated, with the amount varying by source and participant.

Samples from volunteer blood donors who had recovered from COVID-19 were contributed by a second Seattle source. Whole blood was collected in K2EDTA tubes by collaborating institutions according to the institutions' own protocols. For TCRbeta analysis, collaborators shipped samples in one of three forms: frozen whole blood, isolated PBMCs, or DNA extracted from either of those sample types. The immunoSEQ Assay, a bias-controlled multiplex PCR, was used to amplify TCRbeta CDR3 regions from genomic DNA. Turning to the authors' computational methods: The number of nucleated cells in each sample was estimated by amplification of reference gene primers within the assay. To quantify the absolute abundance of each unique TCRbeta CDR3 rearrangement, sequence reads were collapsed and filtered. Productive Simpson clonality was computed per sample as the square root of Simpson's diversity index over productive rearrangements. Not all clones reach the TCRdb copy of this immuneACCESS table, which keeps in-frame sequences only. Checked studies attribute under half of the gap to unresolved V genes and leave the rest unexplained. From that table come the V and J calls and clone size; the DNA was used to work out D and trimming. Counted in this sample were around 190,000 clones; roughly nine tenths of them appeared once. The ten most abundant clones make up about 1.9% of the sample.

Sequencing used peripheral blood. This clonotype was obtained from a man between 18 and 29 years old who had recovered from COVID-19. In this chain, TRBV9 is recombined with TRBJ1-2, with 7 junctional bases fitting TRBD1. The sequence in DNA is TGTGCCAGCAGCGTAAGCGGACAGGCTAACTATGGCTACACCTTC. Translated, this gives CASSVSGQANYGYTF.